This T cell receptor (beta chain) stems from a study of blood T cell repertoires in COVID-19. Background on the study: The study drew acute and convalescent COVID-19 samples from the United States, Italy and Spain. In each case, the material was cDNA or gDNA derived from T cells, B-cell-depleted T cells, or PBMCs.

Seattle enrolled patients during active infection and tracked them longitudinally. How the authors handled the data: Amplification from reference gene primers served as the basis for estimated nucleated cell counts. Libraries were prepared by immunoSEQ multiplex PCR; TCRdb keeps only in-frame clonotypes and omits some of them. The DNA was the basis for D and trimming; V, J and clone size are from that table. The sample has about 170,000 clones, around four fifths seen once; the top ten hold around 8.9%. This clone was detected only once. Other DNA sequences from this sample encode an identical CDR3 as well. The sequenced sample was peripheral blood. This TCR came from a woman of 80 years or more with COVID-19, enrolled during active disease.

Here the CDR3 DNA reads TGTGCCAGCTCACCACGGACAGGGGGGAACACTGAAGCTTTCTTT. It yields the protein CASSPRTGGNTEAFF. This chain connects TRBV18 to TRBJ1-1, with 10 nucleotides matching TRBD1. The CDR3 has 15 residues. V was pared by 1 base and J by 1 base, with 0 bases of the junction left unmatched. CDR1 and CDR2 (germline): KGHSH, LQKENI.